The clone carrying this T cell receptor (beta chain) has just one count. This CDR3 region has 15 residues. Trimming left V 4 bases short and J 3 bases short, with 13 bases between. Germline V gene sequence: CDR1 MGHDK, CDR2 SYGVNS. Some clones are missing from TCRdb's copy, which holds only in-frame ones; the method was immunoSEQ multiplex PCR. The table records about 510,000 clones, 75% to 80% of them present only once. This entry belongs to a study of shared clonotypes between healthy human individuals. Source material: PBMCs. V usage is TRBV25-1 and J usage is TRBJ1-3; D gene unclear. The source is a woman aged 40-49 years in good health. Some clones in this sample may be carry-over from other donors' samples. CDR3 residues: CASSAYMDLGNTIYF. The CDR3 DNA is TGTGCCAGCAGTGCGTATATGGACCTTGGAAACACCATATATTTT.